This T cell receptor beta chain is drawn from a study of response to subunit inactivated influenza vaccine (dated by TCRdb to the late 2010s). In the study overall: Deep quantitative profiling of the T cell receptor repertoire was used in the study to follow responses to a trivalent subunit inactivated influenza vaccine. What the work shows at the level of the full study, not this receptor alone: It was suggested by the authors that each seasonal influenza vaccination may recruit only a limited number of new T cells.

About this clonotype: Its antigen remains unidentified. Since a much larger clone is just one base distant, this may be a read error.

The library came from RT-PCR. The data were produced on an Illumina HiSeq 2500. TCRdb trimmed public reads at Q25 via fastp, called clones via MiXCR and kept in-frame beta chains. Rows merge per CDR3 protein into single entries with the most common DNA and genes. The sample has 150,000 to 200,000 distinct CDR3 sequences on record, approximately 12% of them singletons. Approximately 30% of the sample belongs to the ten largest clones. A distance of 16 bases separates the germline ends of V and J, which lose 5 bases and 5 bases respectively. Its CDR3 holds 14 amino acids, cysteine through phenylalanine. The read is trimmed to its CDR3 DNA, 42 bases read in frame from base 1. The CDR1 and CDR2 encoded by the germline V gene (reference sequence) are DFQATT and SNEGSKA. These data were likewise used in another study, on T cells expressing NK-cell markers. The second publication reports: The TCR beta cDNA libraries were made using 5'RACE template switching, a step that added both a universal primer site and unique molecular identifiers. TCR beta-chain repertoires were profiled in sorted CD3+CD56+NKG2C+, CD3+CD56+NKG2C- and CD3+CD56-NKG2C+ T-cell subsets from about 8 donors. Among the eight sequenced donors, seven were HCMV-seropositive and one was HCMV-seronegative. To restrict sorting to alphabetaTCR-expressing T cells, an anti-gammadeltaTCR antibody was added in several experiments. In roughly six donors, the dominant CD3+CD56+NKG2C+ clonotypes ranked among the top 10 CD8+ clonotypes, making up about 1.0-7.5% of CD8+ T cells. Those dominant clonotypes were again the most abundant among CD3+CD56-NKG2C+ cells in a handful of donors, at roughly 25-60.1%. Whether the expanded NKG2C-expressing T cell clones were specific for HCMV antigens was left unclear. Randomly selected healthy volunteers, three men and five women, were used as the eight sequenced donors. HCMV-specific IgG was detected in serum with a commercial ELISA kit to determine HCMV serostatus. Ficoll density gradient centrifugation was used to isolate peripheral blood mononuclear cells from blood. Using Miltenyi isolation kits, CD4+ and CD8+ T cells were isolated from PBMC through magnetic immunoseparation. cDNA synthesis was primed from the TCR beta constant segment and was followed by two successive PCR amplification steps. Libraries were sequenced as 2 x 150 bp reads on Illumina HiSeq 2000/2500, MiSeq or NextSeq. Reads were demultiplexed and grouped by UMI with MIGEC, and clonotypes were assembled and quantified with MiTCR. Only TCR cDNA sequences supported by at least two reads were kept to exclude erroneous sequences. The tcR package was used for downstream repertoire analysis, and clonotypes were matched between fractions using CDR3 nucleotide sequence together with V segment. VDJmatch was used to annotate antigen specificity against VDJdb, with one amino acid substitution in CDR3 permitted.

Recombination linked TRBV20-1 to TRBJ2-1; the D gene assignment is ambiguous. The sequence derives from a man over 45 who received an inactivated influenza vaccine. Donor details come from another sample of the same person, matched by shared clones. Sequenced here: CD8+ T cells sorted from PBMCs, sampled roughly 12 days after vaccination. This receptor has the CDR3 CSAHYSGHDNEQFF. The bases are TGCAGTGCTCACTACAGTGGGCACGACAATGAGCAGTTCTTC.